This TCR beta chain was profiled in a study of T cell changes during pregnancy in multiple sclerosis. J gave up 5 bases and V 8 bases, and 13 bases lay outside the gene matches. Looked up from germline, CDR1 is SGHAT and CDR2 is FQDESV (reference sequence). The CDR3 is 17 amino acids. TCRdb's table, derived via immunoSEQ multiplex PCR, lists solely in-frame clones and lacks some. The sample lists 45,000 or so clones, about 90% occurring once. The sample here was CD8+ T cells from peripheral blood mononuclear cells, taken after pregnancy. The TCR sequence derives from a female donor with multiple sclerosis, enrolled in a pregnancy study. V and J are TRBV11-1 and TRBJ2-5; 14 bases match TRBD2. The CDR3: CASVSGLAGEVGETQYF. In DNA form, the CDR3 reads TGTGCCAGCGTTTCGGGACTAGCGGGAGAGGTGGGGGAGACCCAGTACTTC. Variable domain in full (rest from reference TRBV11-1 and TRBJ2-5): EAEVAQSPRYKITEKSQAVAFWCDPISGHATLYWYRQILGQGPELLVQFQDESVVDDSQLPKDRFSAERLKGVDSTLKIQPAELGDSAMYLCASVSGLAGEVGETQYFGPGTRLLVL.